This T cell receptor beta chain emerged from a study of shared clonotypes between healthy human individuals. In the study overall: Used for every donor were three CD4 naive, three CD4 memory, two CD8 naive and one CD8 memory plate.

V was shortened by 0 bases and J by 0 bases, with 9 bases between the two germline ends. CDR1 and CDR2 from the germline V gene are SGHRS and YFSETQ. The CDR3 spans 15 residues. Clones were read by immunoSEQ multiplex PCR, and TCRdb kept only the in-frame ones, dropping some. Of roughly 1.5 million clones in the sample, approximately 98% were seen once. The rearrangement joins TRBV5-1 to TRBJ2-5; D assignment may be TRBD1 or TRBD2 (5 bases each). Sequencing was done on a sample of naive CD4+ T cells sorted from blood. Specified subset: CD45RA+ positively selected. The sequence derives from a man in his thirties or forties in good health. The DNA for the CDR3 is TGCGCCAGCAGCTTGGTAGGGGAGTACCAAGAGACCCAGTACTTC. Translated, it gives CASSLVGEYQETQYF. Filled out from reference TRBV5-1 and TRBJ2-5, the complete variable domain reads KAGVTQTPRYLIKTRGQQVTLSCSPISGHRSVSWYQQTPGQGLQFLFEYFSETQRNKGNFPGRFSGRQFSNSRSEMNVSTLELGDSALYLCASSLVGEYQETQYFGPGTRLLVL.